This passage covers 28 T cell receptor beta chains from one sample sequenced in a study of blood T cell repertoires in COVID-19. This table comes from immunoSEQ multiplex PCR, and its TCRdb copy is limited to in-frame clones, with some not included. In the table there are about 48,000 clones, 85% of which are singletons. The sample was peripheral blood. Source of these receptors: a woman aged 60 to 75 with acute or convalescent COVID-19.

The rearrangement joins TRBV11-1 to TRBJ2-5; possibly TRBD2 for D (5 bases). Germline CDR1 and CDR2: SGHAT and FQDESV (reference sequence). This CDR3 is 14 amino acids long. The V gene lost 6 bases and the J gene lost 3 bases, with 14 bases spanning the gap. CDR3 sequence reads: CASRPGTSEETQYF. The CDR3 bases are TGTGCCAGCAGACCCGGCACTAGTGAAGAGACCCAGTACTTC.

The CDR3 DNA follows: TGTGCCAGCTCACCAGTGGGGGCGCCTGGAAACACCATATATTTT. It translates to CASSPVGAPGNTIYF. The chain couples TRBV18 to TRBJ1-3, with D maybe TRBD1 (6 bases). CDR1 and CDR2 (germline): KGHSH, LQKENI. Trimming shortened V by 2 bases and J by 2 bases, and 10 bases separated the two germline ends. The CDR3 loop spans 15 amino acids.

The DNA for the CDR3 is TGTGCCAGCAGCCCTACACCGGGACTAGCCACGATAGAGCAGTTCTTC. Its translation is CASSPTPGLATIEQFF. The chain has TRBV4-2 and TRBJ2-1, with 9 bases fitting TRBD2. After removal of 4 bases from V and 10 bases from J, the junction contained 14 bases not matched to a gene. The CDR3 has 16 residues. From germline, CDR1 is LGHNA and CDR2 YNFKEQ.

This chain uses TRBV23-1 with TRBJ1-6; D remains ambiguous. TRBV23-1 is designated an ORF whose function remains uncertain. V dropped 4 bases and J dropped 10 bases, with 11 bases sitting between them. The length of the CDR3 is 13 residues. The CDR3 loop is CASSRAGWSPLHF. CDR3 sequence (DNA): TGCGCCAGCAGTCGGGCAGGATGGTCACCCCTCCACTTT.

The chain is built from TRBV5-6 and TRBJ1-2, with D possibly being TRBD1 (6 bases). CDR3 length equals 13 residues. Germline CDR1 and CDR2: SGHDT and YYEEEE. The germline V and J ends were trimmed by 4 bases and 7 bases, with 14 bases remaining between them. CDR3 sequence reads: CASSLGGLGGYTF. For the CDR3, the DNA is TGTGCCAGCAGCCTGGGGGGGCTGGGTGGCTACACCTTC.

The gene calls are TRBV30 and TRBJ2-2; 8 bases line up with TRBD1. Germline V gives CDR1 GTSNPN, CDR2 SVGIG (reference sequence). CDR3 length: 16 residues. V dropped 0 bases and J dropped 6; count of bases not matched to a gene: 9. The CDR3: CAWSVVGTGGAGELFF. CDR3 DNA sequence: TGTGCCTGGAGTGTAGTCGGGACAGGTGGGGCCGGGGAGCTGTTTTTT.

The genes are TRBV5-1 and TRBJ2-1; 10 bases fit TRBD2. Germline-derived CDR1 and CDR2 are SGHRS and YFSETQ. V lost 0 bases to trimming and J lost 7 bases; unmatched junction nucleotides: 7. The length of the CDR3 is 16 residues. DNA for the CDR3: TGCGCCAGCAGCTTGGTTGGGACTAGCGTTTTGAATGAGCAGTTCTTC. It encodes CASSLVGTSVLNEQFF.

As DNA, the CDR3 is TGTGCCAGCAGTCCCTCGGTTGGAGCGGGAGGTAATGAGCAGTTCTTC. As protein: CASSPSVGAGGNEQFF. The chain combines TRBV6-2 or TRBV6-3 with TRBJ2-1, with TRBD2 identical over 9 bases. J was trimmed by 7 bases and V by 5 bases; bases with no gene match: 12. The CDR3 runs to 16 residues. CDR1 and CDR2 (germline): MNHEY, SVGEGT.

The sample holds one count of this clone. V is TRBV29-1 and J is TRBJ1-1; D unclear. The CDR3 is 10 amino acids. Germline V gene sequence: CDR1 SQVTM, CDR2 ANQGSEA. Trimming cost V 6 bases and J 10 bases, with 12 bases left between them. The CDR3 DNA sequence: TGCAGCGTCGAGGTCCCTGGAGCTTTCTTT. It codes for CSVEVPGAFF.

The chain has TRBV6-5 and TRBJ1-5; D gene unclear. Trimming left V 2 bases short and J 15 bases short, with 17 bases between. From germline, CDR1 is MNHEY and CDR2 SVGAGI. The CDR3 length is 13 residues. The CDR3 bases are TGTGCCAGCAGTTACGGGCAGCTCTTACGATTGCATTTT. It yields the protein CASSYGQLLRLHF.

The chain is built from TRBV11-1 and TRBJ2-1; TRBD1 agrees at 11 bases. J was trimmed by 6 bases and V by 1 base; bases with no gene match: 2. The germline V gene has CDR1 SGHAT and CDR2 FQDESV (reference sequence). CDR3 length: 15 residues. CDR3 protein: CASSLDGTGGNEQFF. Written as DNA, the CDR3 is TGTGCCAGCAGCTTAGACGGGACAGGGGGCAATGAGCAGTTCTTC.

The CDR3 bases are TGTGCCAGCAGTGAAGTCAGGTCTAGCACAGATACGCAGTATTTT. It codes for CASSEVRSSTDTQYF. The genes are TRBV2 and TRBJ2-3, with D uncertain. The CDR3 runs to 15 residues. Germline V lookup: CDR1 SNHLY, CDR2 FYNNEI. The germline V and J ends were trimmed by 1 base and 0 bases, with 8 bases remaining between them.

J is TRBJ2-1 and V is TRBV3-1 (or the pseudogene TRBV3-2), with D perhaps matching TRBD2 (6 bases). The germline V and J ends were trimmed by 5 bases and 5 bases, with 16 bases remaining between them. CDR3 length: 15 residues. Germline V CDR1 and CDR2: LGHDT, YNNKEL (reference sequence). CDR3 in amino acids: CASSDGLAPNNEQFF. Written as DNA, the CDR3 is TGTGCCAGCAGCGACGGGCTAGCGCCGAACAATGAGCAGTTCTTC.

CDR3 DNA sequence: TGTGCCTGGAGTGTAACGGGAGGCTACGAGCAGTACTTC. Translated, it gives CAWSVTGGYEQYF. The chain links TRBV30 to TRBJ2-7; 7 positions agree with TRBD2. V trimming: 0 bases; J trimming: 3 bases; junction bases outside the gene matches: 2. CDR3 size: 13 residues. Germline CDR1 and CDR2: GTSNPN and SVGIG (reference sequence).

This CDR3 is CASSSRGGLYNEQFF. The CDR3 DNA reads as TGTGCCAGCAGCTCCCGGGGGGGCCTCTACAATGAGCAGTTCTTC. This sequence joins TRBV7-8 and TRBJ2-1, with TRBD2 matching 8 bases. The germline gives CDR1 SGHVS, CDR2 FQNEAQ. After removal of 4 bases from V and 3 bases from J, the junction contained 5 bases not matched to a gene. CDR3 length equals 15 residues. The entire variable domain, with the rest obtained from reference TRBV7-8 and TRBJ2-1, is as follows: GAGVSQSPRYKVAKRGQDVALRCDPISGHVSLFWYQQALGQGPEFLTYFQNEAQLDKSGLPSDRFFAERPEGSVSTLKIQRTQQEDSAVYLCASSSRGGLYNEQFFGPGTRLTVL.

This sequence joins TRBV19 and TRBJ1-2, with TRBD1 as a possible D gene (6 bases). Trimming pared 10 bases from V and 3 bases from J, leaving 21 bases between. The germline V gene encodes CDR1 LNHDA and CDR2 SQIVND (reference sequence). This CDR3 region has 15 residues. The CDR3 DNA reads TGTGCCACCACACGATGGGGGGGCGAGGACTATGGCTACACCTTC. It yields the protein CATTRWGGEDYGYTF.

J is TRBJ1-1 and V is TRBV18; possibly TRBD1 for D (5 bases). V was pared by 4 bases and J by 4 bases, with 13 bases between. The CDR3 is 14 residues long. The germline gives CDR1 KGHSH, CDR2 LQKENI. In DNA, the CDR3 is TGTGCCAGCTCACACGGGACTCGGGGCACTGAAGCTTTCTTT. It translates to CASSHGTRGTEAFF.

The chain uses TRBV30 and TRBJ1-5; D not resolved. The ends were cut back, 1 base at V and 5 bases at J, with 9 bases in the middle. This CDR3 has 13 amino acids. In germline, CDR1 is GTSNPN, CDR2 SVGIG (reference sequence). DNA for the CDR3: TGTGCCTGGAGTGGAGGATGGGATCAGCCCCAGCATTTT. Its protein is CAWSGGWDQPQHF.

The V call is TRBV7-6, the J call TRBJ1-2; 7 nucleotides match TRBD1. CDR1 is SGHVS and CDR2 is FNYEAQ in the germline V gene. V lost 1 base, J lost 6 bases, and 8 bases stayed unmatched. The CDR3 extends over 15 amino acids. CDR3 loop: CASSLENRGLNGYTF. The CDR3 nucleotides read TGTGCCAGCAGCTTAGAGAACAGGGGTCTTAATGGCTACACCTTC. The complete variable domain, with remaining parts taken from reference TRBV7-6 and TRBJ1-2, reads GAGVSQSPRYKVTKRGQDVALRCDPISGHVSLYWYRQALGQGPEFLTYFNYEAQQDKSGLPNDRFSAERPEGSISTLTIQRTEQRDSAMYRCASSLENRGLNGYTFGSGTRLTVV.

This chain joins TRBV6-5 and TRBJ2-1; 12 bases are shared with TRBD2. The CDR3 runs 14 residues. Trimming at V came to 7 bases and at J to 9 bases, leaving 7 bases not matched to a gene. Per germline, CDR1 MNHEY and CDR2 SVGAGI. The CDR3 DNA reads TGTGCCAGCAAACCTAGCGGGGGGGCCTTTGAGCAGTTCTTC. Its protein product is CASKPSGGAFEQFF.

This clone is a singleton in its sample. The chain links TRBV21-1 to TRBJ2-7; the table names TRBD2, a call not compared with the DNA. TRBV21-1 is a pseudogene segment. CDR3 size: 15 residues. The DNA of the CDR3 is TGTGCCAGCAGCAAACCGGGACTAGCTATGTACGAGCAGTACTTC. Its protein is CASSKPGLAMYEQYF.

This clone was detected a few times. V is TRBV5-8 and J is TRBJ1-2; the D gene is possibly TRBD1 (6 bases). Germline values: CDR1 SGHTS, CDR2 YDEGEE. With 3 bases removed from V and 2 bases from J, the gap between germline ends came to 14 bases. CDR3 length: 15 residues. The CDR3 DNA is TGTGCCAGCAGCTCCTTGACAGGCTTAAACTATGGCTACACCTTC. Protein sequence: CASSSLTGLNYGYTF.

DNA for the CDR3: TGTGCCAGCAGCTTAAGCGGGGCCAACAATGAGCAGTTCTTC. Translating it yields CASSLSGANNEQFF. This chain uses TRBV9 with TRBJ2-1; 7 bases align to TRBD2. This CDR3 comprises 14 residues. V gave up 4 bases and J gave up 5 bases; unmatched junction bases: 6. Germline-derived CDR1 and CDR2 are SGDLS and YYNGEE.

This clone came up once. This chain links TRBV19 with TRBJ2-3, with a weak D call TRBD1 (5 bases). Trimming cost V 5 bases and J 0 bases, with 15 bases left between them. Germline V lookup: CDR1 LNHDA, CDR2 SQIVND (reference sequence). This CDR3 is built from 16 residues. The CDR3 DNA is TGTGCCAGTAGTGCAACGAGGTGGGGCAGCACAGATACGCAGTATTTT. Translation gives CASSATRWGSTDTQYF.

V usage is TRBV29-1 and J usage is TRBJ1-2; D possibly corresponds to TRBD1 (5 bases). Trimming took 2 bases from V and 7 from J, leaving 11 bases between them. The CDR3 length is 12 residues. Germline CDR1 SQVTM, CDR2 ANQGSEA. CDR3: CSVELGRGGYTF. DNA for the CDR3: TGCAGCGTTGAATTGGGGCGCGGTGGCTACACCTTC. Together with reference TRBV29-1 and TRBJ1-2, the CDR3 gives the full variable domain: SAVISQKPSRDICQRGTSLTIQCQVDSQVTMMFWYRQQPGQSLTLIATANQGSEATYESGFVIDKFPISRPNLTFSTLTVSNMSPEDSSIYLCSVELGRGGYTFGSGTRLTVV.

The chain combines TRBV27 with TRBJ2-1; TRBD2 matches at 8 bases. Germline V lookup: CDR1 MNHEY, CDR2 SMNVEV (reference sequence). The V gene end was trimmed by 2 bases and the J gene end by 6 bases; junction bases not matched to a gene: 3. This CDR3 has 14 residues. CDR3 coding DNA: TGTGCCAGCAGTTTAAAACTAGCGGTCAATGAGCAGTTCTTC. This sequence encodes CASSLKLAVNEQFF.

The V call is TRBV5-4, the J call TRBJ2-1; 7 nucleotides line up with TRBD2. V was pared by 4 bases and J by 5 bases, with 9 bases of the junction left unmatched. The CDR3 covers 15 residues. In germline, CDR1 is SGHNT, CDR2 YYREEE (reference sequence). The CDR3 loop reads CASSHRGDGDNEQFF. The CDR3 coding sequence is TGTGCCAGCAGCCATCGGGGGGATGGGGACAATGAGCAGTTCTTC.

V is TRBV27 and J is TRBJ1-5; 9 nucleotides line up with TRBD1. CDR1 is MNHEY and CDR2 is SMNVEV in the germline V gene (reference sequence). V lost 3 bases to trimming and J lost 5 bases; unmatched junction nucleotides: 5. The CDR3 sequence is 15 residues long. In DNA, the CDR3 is TGTGCCAGCAGTTTGATAGGGACAGGGTATCAGCCCCAGCATTTT. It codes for CASSLIGTGYQPQHF.